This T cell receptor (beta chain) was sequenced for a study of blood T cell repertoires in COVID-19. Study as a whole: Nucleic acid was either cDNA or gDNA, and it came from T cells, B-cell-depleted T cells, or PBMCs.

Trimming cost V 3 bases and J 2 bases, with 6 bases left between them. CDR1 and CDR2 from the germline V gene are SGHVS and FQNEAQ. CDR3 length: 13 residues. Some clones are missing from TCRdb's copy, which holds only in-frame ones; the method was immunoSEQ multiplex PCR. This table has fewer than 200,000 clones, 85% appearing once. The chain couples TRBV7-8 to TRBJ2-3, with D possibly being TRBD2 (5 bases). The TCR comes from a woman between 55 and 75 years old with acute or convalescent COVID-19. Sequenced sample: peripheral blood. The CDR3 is CASSFGITDTQYF. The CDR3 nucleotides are TGTGCCAGCAGCTTCGGGATCACAGATACGCAGTATTTT.